Listed below are T cell receptor beta chains from one sample, sequenced in a study of T cell responses to AZD1222 COVID-19 vaccine. The table came from immunoSEQ multiplex PCR; TCRdb's copy has only in-frame clones and leaves some out. The data contain roughly 150,000 clones, 70% to 90% of them seen just once; the ten biggest clones take up 1.5% to 2%. The sample in question was peripheral blood, obtained on day 0 of AZD1222 vaccination. All receptors derive from an adult in good health. The conserved cysteine and the conserved F or W are not part of the CDR3 here. The order of the fields is V gene, J gene, CDR3 protein.

TRBV5-1	TRBJ1-2	ASSYSGQGNGYT
TRBV3-1/TRBV3-2	TRBJ2-3	ASSRQGLSTQY
TRBV19	TRBJ2-5	ASNSGVGGTQY
TRBV29-1	TRBJ2-7	SVGGTGGYEQY
TRBV5-1	TRBJ2-3	ASRPQTTASTDTQY
TRBV5-1	TRBJ1-5	ASSLEGREVQPQH
TRBV2	TRBJ2-2	ASSEVPTNTGELF
TRBV5-5	TRBJ1-4	ASSLIGQGNEKLF
TRBV2	TRBJ1-1	ASSEGGNTEAF
TRBV7-9	TRBJ1-1	ASSFLIGSNTEAF
TRBV6-2/TRBV6-3	TRBJ1-1	ASSYSSMNTEAF
TRBV6-5	TRBJ2-1	ASGSNRAGHQF
TRBV2	TRBJ1-5	ASLAGGLKQPQH
TRBV19	TRBJ1-2	ASSIGPGGLNYGYT
TRBV7-9	TRBJ1-4	ASSLRIEKLF
TRBV28	TRBJ2-1	ASTGLAGGYPEQF
TRBV5-1	TRBJ2-3	ASSLGGSTDTQY
TRBV30	TRBJ1-2	AYTRDRGVYGYT
TRBV7-2	TRBJ1-2	ASSSRWILYGYT
TRBV5-1	TRBJ2-1	ASWIPGLANNEQF
TRBV6-5	TRBJ2-5	ASSYLETQY
TRBV7-2	TRBJ2-7	ASSTHPGRSSYEQY
TRBV4-1	TRBJ1-5	ASSQGGQGVQPQH
TRBV10-1	TRBJ1-5	ASSEWNQPQH
TRBV19	TRBJ2-1	ATRGGGYNEQF
TRBV5-1	TRBJ1-2	ASSEVRQHGYT
TRBV12-3/TRBV12-4	TRBJ2-7	ASEQEKDYEQY
TRBV10-3	TRBJ1-5	AISDSGRLGSNQPQH
TRBV7-9	TRBJ2-7	ASSLGLAGNSEEQY
TRBV7-9	TRBJ1-1	ASSSSLRQFSEAF
TRBV5-3	TRBJ2-1	ARSSPGQGFEDEQF
TRBV6-5	TRBJ1-2	ASSYSGRFNYGYT
TRBV6-2/TRBV6-3	TRBJ2-1	ASTPRGWGLGNEQF
TRBV29-1	TRBJ1-2	SVVRVSNYGYT
TRBV5-6	TRBJ1-2	ASSLGDRPHT
TRBV20-1	TRBJ1-1	SASRAGPLNTEAF
TRBV27	TRBJ2-7	ASSFYGTSGSYEQY
TRBV7-9	TRBJ1-5	ASSGEANQPQH
TRBV5-1	TRBJ1-2	ASSLDYGYGYT
TRBV7-8	TRBJ1-2	ASTPGGNPRAYGYT
TRBV7-2	TRBJ2-7	ASSLTGTPGSGEQY
TRBV5-1	TRBJ1-2	ASSFPRGYGYT
TRBV2	TRBJ1-1	ASSEDLFLRDTEAF
TRBV25-1	TRBJ2-7	ASSVRGASLYEQY
TRBV11-2	TRBJ2-2	ASSGLAGGNTGELF
TRBV28	TRBJ1-1	ASPNPMNTEAF
TRBV18	TRBJ2-7	ASSRGQGSYEQY
TRBV6-5	TRBJ1-2	ASSYGQGAVPYT
TRBV6-2/TRBV6-3	TRBJ1-5	ASSYGALGNQPQH
TRBV30	TRBJ1-4	AWSAPLPLKNEKLF